A selection of T cell receptor beta chains follows, all from one sample in a study of blood T cell repertoires in COVID-19. Using immunoSEQ multiplex PCR, the repertoire was profiled, and TCRdb retains in-frame clones only, with some absent. The repertoire has fewer than 35,000 clones, around 90% of them found once; the top ten carry about 1.6%. Source material: peripheral blood. All receptors derive from a man aged 55 to 70 with active COVID-19. Each CDR3 is given with its conserved first and last residue. A D gene is named only where the DNA matches it firmly. Clone size is not always given. Where it is, it says once, few, many or a class for expanded clones.

size	V	D	J	DNA	CDR3
.	TRBV7-3	TRBD1	TRBJ1-6	TGTGCCAGCAGCCCGACAGGGATCCAAGGCACCCTCCACTTT	CASSPTGIQGTLHF
.	TRBV5-1	TRBD1	TRBJ2-5	TGCGCCAGCAGGACAGGGACATCGCAAGAGACCCAGTACTTC	CASRTGTSQETQYF
.	TRBV2	TRBD1	TRBJ2-6	TGTGCCAGCAGTCCGGGACAGGGAGTTGGGGCCAACGTCCTGACTTTC	CASSPGQGVGANVLTF
.	TRBV19	TRBD2	TRBJ2-3	TGTGCCAGTAGTATCCAGCGGGGGGGCCGTGATACGCAGTATTTT	CASSIQRGGRDTQYF
.	TRBV4-2	.	TRBJ1-6	TGTGCCAGCAGCCAAGAGGAGGTTTCTTCTGCCTATAATTCACCCCTCCACTTT	CASSQEEVSSAYNSPLHF
.	TRBV7-9	TRBD2	TRBJ2-4	TGTGCCAGCAGCCTCCGGACTAGCGGGGGGGAAAACATTCAGTACTTC	CASSLRTSGGENIQYF
.	TRBV4-2	.	TRBJ1-4	TGTGCCAGCAGCCGGTTCGCGACAGGAGCCACAACTAATGAAAAACTGTTTTTT	CASSRFATGATTNEKLFF
.	TRBV7-9	TRBD1	TRBJ1-4	TGTGCCAGCAGCCTGACAGGGCGTATTAATGAAAAACTGTTTTTT	CASSLTGRINEKLFF
.	TRBV2	.	TRBJ2-5	TGTGCCAGCAGTGAAGATGGCCGGGGGGCAGGAGAGACCCAGTACTTC	CASSEDGRGAGETQYF
.	TRBV30	.	TRBJ2-1	TGTGCCTGGAGTGTAAGAGGGTCCTACAATGAGCAGTTCTTC	CAWSVRGSYNEQFF
.	TRBV28	TRBD2	TRBJ2-3	TGTGCCAGCTTTCCAGGACTAGCGGGGGGGCATGGAGATACGCAGTATTTT	CASFPGLAGGHGDTQYF
once	TRBV7-2	TRBD1	TRBJ1-1	TGTGCCAGCAGCGGGCAGGGGGGAGTGAACACTGAAGCTTTCTTT	CASSGQGGVNTEAFF
once	TRBV9	.	TRBJ1-2	TGTGCCAGCAGCGTCGGGAATTGGGGCTACACCTTC	CASSVGNWGYTF
.	TRBV5-6	TRBD1	TRBJ2-3	TGTGCCAGCAGCCAGACAGGGGGTAGCACAGATACGCAGTATTTT	CASSQTGGSTDTQYF
.	TRBV30	TRBD2	TRBJ2-1	TGTGCCTGGACTAGCGGGGGCCTGGCGGAGCAGTTCTTC	CAWTSGGLAEQFF
.	TRBV6-5	.	TRBJ2-3	TGTGCCAGCACCCGTGGAGGGACGCAGTATTTT	CASTRGGTQYF
.	TRBV7-6	.	TRBJ2-2	TGTGCCAGCAGCTTAGGGGGGCTAGCGGCGAACACCGGGGAGCTGTTTTTT	CASSLGGLAANTGELFF
.	TRBV2	.	TRBJ1-2	TGTGCCAGCAGTGTTGAGGGCGACTATGGCTACACCTTC	CASSVEGDYGYTF
.	TRBV5-6	.	TRBJ1-4	TGTGCCAGCAGCTTGCAGGTCGCCAATGAAAAACTGTTTTTT	CASSLQVANEKLFF
.	TRBV20-1	.	TRBJ2-5	TGCAGTGCTAGTCTCCCTAGCCAAGAGACCCAGTACTTC	CSASLPSQETQYF
few	TRBV28	.	TRBJ1-5	TGTGCCAGCGCGAGGGGGGGCAGTCAGCCCCAGCATTTT	CASARGGSQPQHF
.	TRBV19	TRBD1	TRBJ2-2	TGTGCCAGTATCTCACATTCTACAGGGGTTGCCGGGGAGCTGTTTTTT	CASISHSTGVAGELFF
.	TRBV3-1/TRBV3-2	.	TRBJ2-1	TGTGCCATCGGACGGGAGATGGGTGCACAGGAGCAGTTCTTC	CAIGREMGAQEQFF
.	TRBV5-1	.	TRBJ2-2	TGCGCCAGCAGCGGGGGTTTAGGGGGACACACCGGGGAGCTGTTTTTT	CASSGGLGGHTGELFF
once	TRBV2	.	TRBJ1-4	TGTGCCAGCAGTGGGGGGGTCCGGGACTCTGAAAAACTGTTTTTT	CASSGGVRDSEKLFF
.	TRBV9	TRBD2	TRBJ2-3	TGTGCCAGCAGCGTAGCTAGCGGGTATGCGGCAGATACGCAGTATTTT	CASSVASGYAADTQYF
.	TRBV6-2/TRBV6-3	TRBD1	TRBJ1-6	TGTGCCAGCAGTTCGGGACAGGGTTGGATTTCACCCCTCCACTTT	CASSSGQGWISPLHF
.	TRBV4-1	.	TRBJ1-2	TGCGCCAGCAGCCAAGAATTTACAGGGCCGTATGGCTACACCTTC	CASSQEFTGPYGYTF
.	TRBV3-1/TRBV3-2	.	TRBJ2-2	TGTGCCAGCAGCCAAGCAGGGGACACCGGGGAGCTGTTTTTT	CASSQAGDTGELFF
.	TRBV5-1	.	TRBJ1-1	TGCGCCAGCAGCTTTGAGGGAGGCACTGAAGCTTTCTTT	CASSFEGGTEAFF
.	TRBV19	TRBD1	TRBJ1-2	TGTGCCAGTAGTATAGATACGACAGGGGGCTATGGCTACACCTTC	CASSIDTTGGYGYTF
.	TRBV7-6	.	TRBJ1-2	TGTGCCAGCAGCGCCCAGGCGGGCGCATCTATGGAGGGCTACACCTTC	CASSAQAGASMEGYTF
.	TRBV7-2	TRBD2	TRBJ2-3	TGTGCCAGCAGCTTTTTACTAGCGGGGGGGCGATCAGATACGCAGTATTTT	CASSFLLAGGRSDTQYF
.	TRBV9	.	TRBJ1-2	TGTGCCAGCAGCGTAGAGGCAGGAAACTATGGCTACACCTTC	CASSVEAGNYGYTF
.	TRBV18	.	TRBJ1-5	TGTGCCAGCTCACCCACGGGGTTTAGTCAGCCCCAGCATTTT	CASSPTGFSQPQHF
.	TRBV5-6	.	TRBJ1-1	TGTGCCAGCAGCTTGGCTAACAGATTGAACACTGAAGCTTTCTTT	CASSLANRLNTEAFF
.	TRBV28	.	TRBJ1-5	TGTGCCAGCACTATTTATATAGGGGCAGGTCAGCCCCAGCATTTT	CASTIYIGAGQPQHF
.	TRBV5-1	.	TRBJ1-2	TGCGCCAGCAGCTTGCGGGGGGCCCCAAACTATGGCTACACCTTC	CASSLRGAPNYGYTF
.	TRBV5-8	.	TRBJ2-7	TGTGCCAGCAGGCGCGGGGAGGCAAGCTCCTACGAGCAGTACTTC	CASRRGEASSYEQYF
.	TRBV18	TRBD2	TRBJ2-5	TGTGCCAGCTCACCAGCGGCTAGCGGGGAAGAGACCCAGTACTTC	CASSPAASGEETQYF
.	TRBV3-1/TRBV3-2	.	TRBJ1-6	TGTGCCAGCAGCCAAGAGACGGGAAATTCACCCCTCCACTTT	CASSQETGNSPLHF
.	TRBV2	.	TRBJ1-3	TGTGCCAGCAGTGCGGGGAGCTCTGGAAACACCATATATTTT	CASSAGSSGNTIYF